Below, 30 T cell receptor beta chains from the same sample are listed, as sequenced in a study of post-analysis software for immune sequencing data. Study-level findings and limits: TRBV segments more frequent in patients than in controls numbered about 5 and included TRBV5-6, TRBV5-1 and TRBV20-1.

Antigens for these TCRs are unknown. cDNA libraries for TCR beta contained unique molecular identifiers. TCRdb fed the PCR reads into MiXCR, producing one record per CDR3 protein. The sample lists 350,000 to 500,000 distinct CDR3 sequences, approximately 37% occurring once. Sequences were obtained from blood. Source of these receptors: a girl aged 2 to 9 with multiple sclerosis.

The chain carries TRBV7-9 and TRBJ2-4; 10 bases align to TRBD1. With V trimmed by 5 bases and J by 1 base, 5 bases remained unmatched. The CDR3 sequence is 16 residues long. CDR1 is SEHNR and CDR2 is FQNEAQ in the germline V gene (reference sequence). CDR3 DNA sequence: TGTGCCAGCAGCAAAGGGACAGGGGTGGCCAAAAACATTCAGTACTTC. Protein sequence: CASSKGTGVAKNIQYF.

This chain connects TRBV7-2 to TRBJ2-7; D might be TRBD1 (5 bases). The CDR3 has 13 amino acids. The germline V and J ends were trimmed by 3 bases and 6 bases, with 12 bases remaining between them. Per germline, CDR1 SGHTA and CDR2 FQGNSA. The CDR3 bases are TGTGCCAGCAGCTTTTGTCAGGGTAGCGAGCAGTACTTC. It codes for CASSFCQGSEQYF. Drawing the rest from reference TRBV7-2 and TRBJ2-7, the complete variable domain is GAGVSQSPSNKVTEKGKDVELRCDPISGHTALYWYRQSLGQGLEFLIYFQGNSAPDKSGLPSDRFSAERTGGSVSTLTIQRTQQEDSAVYLCASSFCQGSEQYFGPGTRLTVT.

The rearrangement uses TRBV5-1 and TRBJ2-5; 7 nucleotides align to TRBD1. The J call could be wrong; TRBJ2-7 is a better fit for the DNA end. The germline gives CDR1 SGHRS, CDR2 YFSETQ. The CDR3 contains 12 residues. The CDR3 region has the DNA TGCGCCAGCAGCATGACAGGGAACGAGCAGTACTTC. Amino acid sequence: CASSMTGNEQYF.

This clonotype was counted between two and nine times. The CDR3 spells CASSLIASGRLGGEQYF. For the CDR3, the DNA is TGTGCCAGCAGCTTAATAGCTAGCGGGAGGCTGGGAGGGGAGCAGTACTTC. The V and J genes are TRBV7-2 and TRBJ2-7; 11 nucleotides match TRBD2. The germline CDR1 and CDR2 sequences are SGHTA and FQGNSA. V shed 2 bases and J 7 bases; nucleotides not matched to a gene: 13. The CDR3 has 17 amino acids.

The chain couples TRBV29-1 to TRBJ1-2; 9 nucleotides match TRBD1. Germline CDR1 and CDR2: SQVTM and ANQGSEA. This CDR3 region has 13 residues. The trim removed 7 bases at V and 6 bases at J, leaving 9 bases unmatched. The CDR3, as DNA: TGCAGCGCGGCCCTCGGGACAGGGAATGGCTACACCTTC. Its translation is CSAALGTGNGYTF.

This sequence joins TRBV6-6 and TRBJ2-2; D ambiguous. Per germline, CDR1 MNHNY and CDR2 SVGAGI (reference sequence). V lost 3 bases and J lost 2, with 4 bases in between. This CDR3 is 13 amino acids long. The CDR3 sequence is CASSYSNTGELFF. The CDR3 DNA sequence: TGTGCCAGCAGTTATTCAAACACCGGGGAGCTGTTTTTT.

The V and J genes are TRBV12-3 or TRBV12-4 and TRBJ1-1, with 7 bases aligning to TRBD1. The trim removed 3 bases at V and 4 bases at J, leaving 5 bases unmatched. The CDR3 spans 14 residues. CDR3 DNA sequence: TGTGCCAGCAGTTTCCCGACAGGGCCCACTGAAGCTTTCTTT. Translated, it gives CASSFPTGPTEAFF.

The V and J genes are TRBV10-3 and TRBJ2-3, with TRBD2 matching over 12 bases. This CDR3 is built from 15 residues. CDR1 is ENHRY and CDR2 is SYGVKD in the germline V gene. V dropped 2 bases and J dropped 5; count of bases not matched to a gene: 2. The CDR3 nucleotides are TGTGCCATCAGTGAGGGGACTAGCGGGCGAGATACGCAGTATTTT. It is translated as CAISEGTSGRDTQYF.

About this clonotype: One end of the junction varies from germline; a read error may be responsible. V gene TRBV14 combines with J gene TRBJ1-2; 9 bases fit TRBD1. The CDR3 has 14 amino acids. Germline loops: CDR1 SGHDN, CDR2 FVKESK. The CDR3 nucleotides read TGTGCTAGCAGCCGGGACAGGGTTTCGTATGGCTACACCTTC. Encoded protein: CASSRDRVSYGYTF.

The CDR3 bases are TGTGCCAGCAGCCAAGAGGAAGCGGGGGGGCTCGAAGAGACCCAGTACTTC. This encodes CASSQEEAGGLEETQYF. The chain combines TRBV4-2 with TRBJ2-5; 10 bases fit TRBD2. The germline V gene has CDR1 LGHNA and CDR2 YNFKEQ. This CDR3 has 17 residues. With 0 bases clipped from V and 3 bases from J, the junction kept 7 bases outside the gene matches.

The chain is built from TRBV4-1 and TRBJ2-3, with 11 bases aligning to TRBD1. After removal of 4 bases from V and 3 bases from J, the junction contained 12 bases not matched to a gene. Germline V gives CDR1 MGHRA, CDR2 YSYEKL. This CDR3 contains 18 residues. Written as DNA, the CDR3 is TGCGCCAGCAGCCGCGCAGCCCCGGGACAGGGGGGAACAGATACGCAGTATTTT. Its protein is CASSRAAPGQGGTDTQYF.

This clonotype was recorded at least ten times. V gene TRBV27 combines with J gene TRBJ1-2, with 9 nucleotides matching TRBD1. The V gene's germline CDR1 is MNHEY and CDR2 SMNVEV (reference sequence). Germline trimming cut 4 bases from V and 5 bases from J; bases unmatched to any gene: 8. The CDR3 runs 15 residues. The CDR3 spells CASSSTGGGKYGYTF. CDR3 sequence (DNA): TGTGCCAGCAGTTCTACAGGGGGCGGGAAGTATGGCTACACCTTC.

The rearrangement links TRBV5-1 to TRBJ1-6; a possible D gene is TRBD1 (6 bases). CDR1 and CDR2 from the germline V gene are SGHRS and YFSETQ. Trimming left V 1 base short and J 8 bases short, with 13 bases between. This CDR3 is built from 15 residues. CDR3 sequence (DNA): TGCGCCAGCAGCTTGTCCGGGACAACGGATTCACCCCTCCACTTT. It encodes CASSLSGTTDSPLHF.

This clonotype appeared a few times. CDR3: CASSSIHGGSNGYTF. CDR3 nucleotide sequence: TGTGCCAGCAGCTCCATACACGGCGGCTCAAATGGCTACACCTTC. The chain couples TRBV28 to TRBJ1-2; unclear D gene. The V and J ends lost 6 bases and 6 bases respectively, with 20 bases between them. CDR1 and CDR2 from the germline V gene are MDHEN and SYDVKM. This CDR3 has 15 amino acids.

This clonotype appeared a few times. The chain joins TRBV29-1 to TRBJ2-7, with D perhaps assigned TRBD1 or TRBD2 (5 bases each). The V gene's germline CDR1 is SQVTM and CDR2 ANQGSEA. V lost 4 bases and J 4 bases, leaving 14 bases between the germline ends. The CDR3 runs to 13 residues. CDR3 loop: CSVGGSLVYEQYF. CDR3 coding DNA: TGCAGCGTTGGGGGGAGCCTTGTTTACGAGCAGTACTTC.

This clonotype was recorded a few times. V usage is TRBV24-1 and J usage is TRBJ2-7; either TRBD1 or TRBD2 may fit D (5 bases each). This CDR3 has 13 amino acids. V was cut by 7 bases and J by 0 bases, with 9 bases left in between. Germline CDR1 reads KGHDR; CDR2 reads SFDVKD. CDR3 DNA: TGTGCCACCAGCGGGGACGTCTCCTACGAGCAGTACTTC. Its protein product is CATSGDVSYEQYF.

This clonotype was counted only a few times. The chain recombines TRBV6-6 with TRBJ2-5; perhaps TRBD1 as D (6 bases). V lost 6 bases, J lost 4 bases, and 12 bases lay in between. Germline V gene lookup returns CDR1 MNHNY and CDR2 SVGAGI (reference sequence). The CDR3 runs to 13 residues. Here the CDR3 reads CASRTGYGETQYF. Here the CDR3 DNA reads TGTGCCAGCAGAACAGGGTATGGAGAGACCCAGTACTTC.

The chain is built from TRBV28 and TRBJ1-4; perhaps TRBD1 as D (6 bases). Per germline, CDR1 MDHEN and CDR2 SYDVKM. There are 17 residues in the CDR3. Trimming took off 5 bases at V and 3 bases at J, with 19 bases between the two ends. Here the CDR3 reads CASSPTNHRVANEKLFF. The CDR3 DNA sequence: TGTGCCAGCAGTCCAACGAATCACAGGGTGGCTAATGAAAAACTGTTTTTT.

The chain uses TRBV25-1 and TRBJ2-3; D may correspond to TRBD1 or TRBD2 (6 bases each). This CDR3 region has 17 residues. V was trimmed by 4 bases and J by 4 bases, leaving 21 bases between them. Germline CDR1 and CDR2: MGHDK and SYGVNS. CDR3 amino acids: CASSGYEPGEDADTQYF. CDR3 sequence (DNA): TGTGCCAGCAGTGGATATGAACCAGGGGAGGACGCAGATACGCAGTATTTT.

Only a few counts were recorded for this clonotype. In nucleotides, the CDR3 is TGTGCCAGCAGCCTATTAGCGGGAGTATTGAATGAGCAGTTCTTC. Its translation is CASSLLAGVLNEQFF. V gene TRBV7-9 combines with J gene TRBJ2-1, with 9 bases that match TRBD2. Looked up from germline, CDR1 is SEHNR and CDR2 is FQNEAQ (reference sequence). After removal of 5 bases from V and 7 bases from J, the junction contained 9 bases not matched to a gene. This CDR3 spans 15 amino acids.

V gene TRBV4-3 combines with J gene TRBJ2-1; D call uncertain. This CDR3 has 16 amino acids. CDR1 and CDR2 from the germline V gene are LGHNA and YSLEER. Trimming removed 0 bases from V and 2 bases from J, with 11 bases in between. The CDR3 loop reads CASSQDRLDPYNEQFF. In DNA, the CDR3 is TGCGCCAGCAGCCAAGATAGGCTAGACCCCTACAATGAGCAGTTCTTC.

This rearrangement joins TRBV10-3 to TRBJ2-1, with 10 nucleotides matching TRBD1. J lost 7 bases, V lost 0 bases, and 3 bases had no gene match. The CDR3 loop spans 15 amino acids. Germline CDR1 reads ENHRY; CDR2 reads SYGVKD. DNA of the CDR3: TGTGCCATCAGTGAGTCGTGGGACAGGGGTAATGAGCAGTTCTTC. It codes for CAISESWDRGNEQFF.

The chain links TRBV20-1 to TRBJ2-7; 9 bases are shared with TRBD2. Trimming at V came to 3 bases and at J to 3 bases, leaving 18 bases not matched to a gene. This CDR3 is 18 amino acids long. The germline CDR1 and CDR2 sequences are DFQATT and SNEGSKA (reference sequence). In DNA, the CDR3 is TGCAGTGCTAGCCCACTCCAACGGTCTCTAGCGGGATTCTACGAGCAGTACTTC. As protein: CSASPLQRSLAGFYEQYF.

The CDR3 region has the DNA TGTGCCACCAGTGATGGGCATACTGAAGCTTTCTTT. Translation: CATSDGHTEAFF. The J gene is TRBJ1-1, the V gene TRBV24-1; D not resolved. The CDR3 runs to 12 residues. The ends were cut back, 3 bases at V and 5 bases at J, with 6 bases in the middle. CDR1 is KGHDR, CDR2 SFDVKD, per germline.

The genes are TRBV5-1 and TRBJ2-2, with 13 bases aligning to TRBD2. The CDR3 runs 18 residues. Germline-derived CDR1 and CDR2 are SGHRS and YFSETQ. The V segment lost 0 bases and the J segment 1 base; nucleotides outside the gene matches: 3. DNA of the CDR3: TGCGCCAGCAGCTTGGGACTAGCGGGAGGAAAGAACACCGGGGAGCTGTTTTTT. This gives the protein CASSLGLAGGKNTGELFF.

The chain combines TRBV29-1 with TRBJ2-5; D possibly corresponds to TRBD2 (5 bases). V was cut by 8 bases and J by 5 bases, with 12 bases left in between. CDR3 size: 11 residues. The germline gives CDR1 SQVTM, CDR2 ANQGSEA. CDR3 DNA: TGCAGCCCGTGGTCGGGGGAGACCCAGTACTTC. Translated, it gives CSPWSGETQYF. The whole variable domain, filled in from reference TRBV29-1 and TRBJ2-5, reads SAVISQKPSRDICQRGTSLTIQCQVDSQVTMMFWYRQQPGQSLTLIATANQGSEATYESGFVIDKFPISRPNLTFSTLTVSNMSPEDSSIYLCSPWSGETQYFGPGTRLLVL.

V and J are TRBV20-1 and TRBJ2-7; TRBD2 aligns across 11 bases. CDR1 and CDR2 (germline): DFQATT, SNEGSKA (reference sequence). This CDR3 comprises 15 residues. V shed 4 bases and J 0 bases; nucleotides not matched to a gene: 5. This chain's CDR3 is CSAIASGRPSYEQYF. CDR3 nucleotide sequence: TGCAGTGCTATCGCTAGCGGGAGGCCCTCCTACGAGCAGTACTTC.

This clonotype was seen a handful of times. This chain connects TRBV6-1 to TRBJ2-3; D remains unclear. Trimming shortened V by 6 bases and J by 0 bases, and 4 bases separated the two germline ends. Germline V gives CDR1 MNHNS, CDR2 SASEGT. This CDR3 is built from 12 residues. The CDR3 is CASSHSTDTQYF. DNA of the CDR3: TGTGCCAGCAGCCATAGCACAGATACGCAGTATTTT.

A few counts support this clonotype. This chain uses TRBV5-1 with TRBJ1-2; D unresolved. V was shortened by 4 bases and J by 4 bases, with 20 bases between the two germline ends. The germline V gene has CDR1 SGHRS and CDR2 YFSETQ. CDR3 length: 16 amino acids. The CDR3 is CASSPYGGNSRYGYTF. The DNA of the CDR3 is TGCGCCAGCAGCCCCTACGGTGGGAATAGCCGCTATGGCTACACCTTC.

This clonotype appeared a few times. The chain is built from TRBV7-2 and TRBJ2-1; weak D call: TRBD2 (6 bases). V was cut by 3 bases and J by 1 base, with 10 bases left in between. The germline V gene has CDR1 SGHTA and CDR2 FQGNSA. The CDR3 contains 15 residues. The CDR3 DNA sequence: TGTGCCAGCAGCTTCGAGAGCGGGTCCTACAATGAGCAGTTCTTC. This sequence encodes CASSFESGSYNEQFF.